The 28 T cell receptor beta chains given below trace back to one sample, sequenced in a study of T cell responses to AZD1222 COVID-19 vaccine. Assay: immunoSEQ multiplex PCR; the TCRdb copy retains only in-frame clones and omits some. The repertoire includes about 83,000 clones, roughly 90% of them detected once, and 25% to 30% sits in the top ten. The starting material was peripheral blood, obtained 28 days after the second AZD1222 dose. Every receptor here comes from an adult who received the AZD1222 COVID-19 vaccine.

The chain couples TRBV15 to TRBJ2-7; TRBD1 agrees at 7 bases. CDR1 and CDR2 (germline): LNHNV, YYDKDF (reference sequence). The CDR3 spans 14 residues. V was clipped by 4 bases and J by 4 bases; unmatched bases: 7. The CDR3 loop reads CATSNRDSRYEQYF. In DNA form, the CDR3 reads TGTGCCACCAGCAACCGGGACAGCAGATACGAGCAGTACTTC.

The CDR3 spells CASNLLRNQETQYF. In DNA form, the CDR3 reads TGTGCCAGCAACCTACTCCGAAACCAAGAGACCCAGTACTTC. The gene calls are TRBV7-2 and TRBJ2-5; no reliable D call. Trimming left V 7 bases short and J 0 bases short, with 12 bases between. Germline CDR1 is SGHTA and CDR2 is FQGNSA. CDR3 length: 14 amino acids.

The chain employs TRBV18 and TRBJ2-7, with a possible D match to TRBD1 (6 bases). V gave up 1 base and J gave up 2 bases, with 15 bases separating them. Per germline, CDR1 KGHSH and CDR2 LQKENI. The CDR3 contains 16 residues. The CDR3 loop reads CASSPLYRDPPYEQYF. DNA of the CDR3: TGTGCCAGCTCACCACTATACAGGGATCCTCCCTACGAGCAGTACTTC.

The V gene is TRBV25-1, the J gene TRBJ1-1, with D tentatively TRBD1 (6 bases). V was trimmed by 4 bases and J by 7 bases, leaving 16 bases between them. The CDR3 runs to 14 residues. Germline V gives CDR1 MGHDK, CDR2 SYGVNS. CDR3: CASSGPTGQVEAFF. The CDR3 nucleotides are TGTGCCAGCAGTGGACCAACAGGGCAGGTTGAAGCTTTCTTT.

This clone was observed a handful of times. V usage is TRBV6-5 and J usage is TRBJ2-1; D not resolved. The V gene lost 2 bases and the J gene lost 0 bases, with 2 bases spanning the gap. CDR1 and CDR2 (germline): MNHEY, SVGAGI. The CDR3 has 13 residues. The CDR3 sequence is CASSYSSYNEQFF. DNA for the CDR3: TGTGCCAGCAGTTACAGCTCCTACAATGAGCAGTTCTTC.

This clone is a singleton in its sample. This sequence joins TRBV19 and TRBJ1-3; D not certain. V dropped 5 bases and J dropped 2 bases, with 7 bases sitting between them. This CDR3 is built from 13 residues. Looked up from germline, CDR1 is LNHDA and CDR2 is SQIVND (reference sequence). The DNA of the CDR3 is TGTGCCAGTAGTGATGCCCCTGGAAACACCATATATTTT. Its protein product is CASSDAPGNTIYF.

The rearrangement uses TRBV7-6 and TRBJ2-3, with D possibly being TRBD2 (6 bases). The length of the CDR3 is 15 residues. From germline, CDR1 is SGHVS and CDR2 FNYEAQ. The V end lost 2 bases, the J end lost 1 base, and 10 bases lay between the germline ends. The CDR3 loop reads CASSLSKRGTDTQYF. CDR3 nucleotides: TGTGCCAGCAGCTTATCGAAGCGGGGCACAGATACGCAGTATTTT.

The rearrangement uses TRBV10-3 and TRBJ1-1, with a tentative D call TRBD1 (5 bases). Germline CDR1 and CDR2: ENHRY and SYGVKD. Trimming stripped 11 bases from V and 1 base from J, with 17 bases between. This CDR3 is 14 amino acids long. The DNA of the CDR3 is TGTGCCTCTAGATATGGGGGTGGGAACACTGAAGCTTTCTTT. As protein: CASRYGGGNTEAFF.

V and J are TRBV19 and TRBJ2-3; tentatively, D is TRBD1 (6 bases). Germline values: CDR1 LNHDA, CDR2 SQIVND (reference sequence). The CDR3 has 15 residues. Trimming removed 4 bases from V and 2 bases from J, with 13 bases in between. The CDR3 region is CASSNAQGFTDTQYF. In DNA, the CDR3 is TGTGCCAGTAGTAACGCCCAGGGGTTCACAGATACGCAGTATTTT.

The genes are TRBV7-9 and TRBJ2-2; D remains unclear. CDR1 and CDR2 (germline): SEHNR, FQNEAQ (reference sequence). Trimming removed 3 bases from V and 0 bases from J, with 11 bases in between. The CDR3 is 16 residues long. The CDR3 nucleotides read TGTGCCAGCAGCTTGGCTCAATCCGCGAACACCGGGGAGCTGTTTTTT. Amino acids: CASSLAQSANTGELFF.

This chain links TRBV19 with TRBJ2-1; tentatively, D is TRBD2 (6 bases). Germline V gene lookup returns CDR1 LNHDA and CDR2 SQIVND (reference sequence). V was shortened by 4 bases and J by 4 bases, with 11 bases between the two germline ends. The CDR3 consists of 14 residues. Here the CDR3 reads CASSNLARYNEQFF. CDR3 coding DNA: TGTGCCAGTAGTAATCTAGCGAGGTACAATGAGCAGTTCTTC.

This chain links TRBV11-3 with TRBJ2-7, with D uncertain. The CDR3 loop spans 14 amino acids. The V and J ends lost 2 bases and 4 bases respectively, with 12 bases between them. Germline V lookup: CDR1 SGHNT, CDR2 YENEEA. CDR3 DNA: TGTGCCAGCAGCTTAACCTCGGGTGGGTACGAGCAGTACTTC. Encoded protein: CASSLTSGGYEQYF.

The chain links TRBV13 to TRBJ1-2; maybe TRBD1 (6 bases). The CDR3 has 13 amino acids. Germline values: CDR1 PRHDT, CDR2 FYEKMQ (reference sequence). The V end lost 2 bases, the J end lost 4 bases, and 8 bases lay between the germline ends. The CDR3 is CASSLSQGYGYTF. In nucleotides, the CDR3 is TGTGCCAGCAGCTTATCACAGGGCTATGGCTACACCTTC. The full variable domain, its missing parts supplied by reference TRBV13 and TRBJ1-2, is AAGVIQSPRHLIKEKRETATLKCYPIPRHDTVYWYQQGPGQDPQFLISFYEKMQSDKGSIPDRFSAQQFSDYHSELNMSSLELGDSALYFCASSLSQGYGYTFGSGTRLTVV.

The rearrangement uses TRBV5-4 and TRBJ2-5, with D perhaps matching TRBD2 (5 bases). CDR1 is SGHNT and CDR2 is YYREEE in the germline V gene (reference sequence). CDR3 length: 15 amino acids. V was pared by 4 bases and J by 2 bases, with 15 bases between. The CDR3 region has the DNA TGTGCCAGCAGCCTCAATGAGCGGATTCAAGAGACCCAGTACTTC. Its translation: CASSLNERIQETQYF.

The gene calls are TRBV3-1 (or the pseudogene TRBV3-2) and TRBJ2-5, with TRBD1 identical over 7 bases. V was pared by 0 bases and J by 4 bases, with 5 bases of the junction left unmatched. The germline V gene has CDR1 LGHDT and CDR2 YNNKEL (reference sequence). This CDR3 region has 15 residues. The CDR3 is CASSQDPNRGETQYF. CDR3 nucleotides: TGTGCCAGCAGCCAAGATCCGAACAGGGGAGAGACCCAGTACTTC.

This clone was observed once. V is TRBV9 and J is TRBJ2-7; D is possibly TRBD2 (7 bases). Germline loops: CDR1 SGDLS, CDR2 YYNGEE. The CDR3 covers 17 residues. Trimming left V 0 bases short and J 2 bases short, with 18 bases between. CDR3 in DNA: TGTGCCAGCAGCGTAGGGGGAGGGCAGGGGCGCCCCTACGAGCAGTACTTC. Translating it yields CASSVGGGQGRPYEQYF.

The genes are TRBV28 and TRBJ2-3; TRBD1 matches 9 bases. Trimming removed 5 bases from V and 4 bases from J; junction bases left unmatched: 4. In germline, CDR1 is MDHEN, CDR2 SYDVKM. CDR3 length equals 14 residues. DNA of the CDR3: TGTGCCAGCAGTCTGACAGGGGGTGCAGATACGCAGTATTTT. Translation gives CASSLTGGADTQYF.

This chain uses TRBV5-1 with TRBJ1-1, with a possible D match to TRBD1 (5 bases). This CDR3 has 12 residues. From germline, CDR1 is SGHRS and CDR2 YFSETQ. Between the trimmed V and J ends, which lost 3 bases and 5 bases, there was a span of 8 bases. The CDR3 loop reads CASSWQGTEAFF. The CDR3 nucleotides are TGCGCCAGCAGCTGGCAGGGAACTGAAGCTTTCTTT.

The rearrangement joins TRBV7-9 to TRBJ2-1; TRBD1 is a possible D gene (6 bases). The length of the CDR3 is 17 residues. Trimming removed 4 bases at V and 6 bases at J, with 22 bases between. The germline gives CDR1 SEHNR, CDR2 FQNEAQ (reference sequence). Here the CDR3 reads CASSSEFLAGASNEQFF. The CDR3 region has the DNA TGTGCCAGCAGCTCCGAGTTCTTGGCAGGGGCTTCCAATGAGCAGTTCTTC.

The CDR3 coding sequence is TGTGCCAGCAGCGGAACGGGCACGTGGGTGTTTTTT. It translates to CASSGTGTWVFF. This chain connects TRBV2 to TRBJ1-4; D is unresolved. The V gene lost 6 bases and the J gene lost 15 bases, with 17 bases spanning the gap. Germline CDR1 and CDR2: SNHLY and FYNNEI. The CDR3 loop spans 12 amino acids. The whole variable domain, filled in from reference TRBV2 and TRBJ1-4, reads EPEVTQTPSHQVTQMGQEVILRCVPISNHLYFYWYRQILGQKVEFLVSFYNNEISEKSEIFDDQFSVERPDGSNFTLKIRSTKLEDSAMYFCASSGTGTWVFFGSGTQLSVL.

This chain links TRBV3-1 (or the pseudogene TRBV3-2) with TRBJ1-2, with TRBD1 identical over 7 bases. The CDR3 covers 14 residues. The V gene end was trimmed by 4 bases and the J gene end by 2 bases; junction bases not matched to a gene: 4. In germline, CDR1 is LGHDT, CDR2 YNNKEL (reference sequence). CDR3 in amino acids: CASSLRDSNYGYTF. For the CDR3, the DNA is TGTGCCAGCAGCCTCCGGGACAGCAACTATGGCTACACCTTC.

The genes are TRBV6-4 and TRBJ2-3; D unclear. Trimming pared 8 bases from V and 2 bases from J, leaving 20 bases between. CDR1 MRHNA and CDR2 SNTAGT come from the germline V gene. CDR3 length: 16 residues. The CDR3 nucleotides read TGTGCCAGCCCCGTGCGAAAAGAAGCATACACAGATACGCAGTATTTT. Translating it yields CASPVRKEAYTDTQYF.

In regard to this clone: This specimen includes other DNA sequences encoding the same CDR3. The chain employs TRBV5-1 and TRBJ1-1; a weak D match, TRBD1 (5 bases). Between the trimmed V and J ends, which lost 0 bases and 4 bases, there was a span of 10 bases. The germline CDR1 and CDR2 sequences are SGHRS and YFSETQ. CDR3 size: 14 residues. The CDR3 region is CASSLAQGGTEAFF. The CDR3 coding sequence is TGCGCCAGCAGCTTGGCGCAGGGAGGCACTGAAGCTTTCTTT.

The V gene is TRBV7-9, the J gene TRBJ2-7; D ambiguous. Trimming removed 1 base at V and 2 bases at J, with 6 bases between. CDR3 length: 13 amino acids. Germline V gene sequence: CDR1 SEHNR, CDR2 FQNEAQ (reference sequence). The CDR3 sequence: CASSLGATYEQYF. CDR3 in DNA: TGTGCCAGCAGCTTAGGGGCCACCTACGAGCAGTACTTC. Full variable domain (rest looked up from reference TRBV7-9 and TRBJ2-7): DTGVSQNPRHKITKRGQNVTFRCDPISEHNRLYWYRQTLGQGPEFLTYFQNEAQLEKSRLLSDRFSAERPKGSFSTLEIQRTEQGDSAMYLCASSLGATYEQYFGPGTRLTVT.

The chain couples TRBV6-2 or TRBV6-3 to TRBJ2-7; tentative D call: TRBD1 (5 bases). Germline V gene lookup returns CDR1 MNHEY and CDR2 SVGEGT. This CDR3 is built from 13 residues. V was cut by 5 bases and J by 3 bases, with 11 bases left in between. CDR3 coding DNA: TGTGCCAGCAGTGGTGGCAGGGTCTACGAGCAGTACTTC. It specifies CASSGGRVYEQYF.

This chain uses TRBV6-2 or TRBV6-3 with TRBJ1-5, with TRBD1 matching over 9 bases. The CDR3 length is 15 residues. Per germline, CDR1 MNHEY and CDR2 SVGEGT. The ends lost 5 bases at V and 1 base at J; junction bases unmatched: 3. Here the CDR3 DNA reads TGTGCCAGCAGTACAGGGGGCCAGAGCAATCAGCCCCAGCATTTT. It specifies CASSTGGQSNQPQHF.

The gene calls are TRBV28 and TRBJ1-1, with D possibly being TRBD1 (5 bases). V shed 4 bases and J shed 5 bases, with 17 bases lying between them. Germline-derived CDR1 and CDR2 are MDHEN and SYDVKM. The CDR3 contains 15 residues. The CDR3 spells CASSSDTGPGTEAFF. CDR3 DNA: TGTGCCAGCAGTTCTGACACAGGCCCCGGGACTGAAGCTTTCTTT.

The chain carries TRBV30 and TRBJ2-5, with D perhaps TRBD1 or TRBD2 (6 bases each). Trimming shortened V by 4 bases and J by 5 bases, and 20 bases separated the two germline ends. Per the germline V gene, CDR1 is GTSNPN and CDR2 is SVGIG (reference sequence). The CDR3 loop spans 15 amino acids. This CDR3 is CAWTTGGLASETQYF. The CDR3 nucleotides are TGTGCCTGGACCACTGGGGGGCTAGCATCTGAGACCCAGTACTTC.